This is a list of T cell receptor beta chains from one sample in a study of identical twins. One entry per CDR3 protein results from TCRdb running MiXCR on the 5' RACE reads. Of nearly 250,000 distinct CDR3 sequences listed, around 7% were seen once; the top ten hold 3.5% to 4%. The same sample was also studied in work on yellow fever vaccine responses in identical twins.

Sequencing was done on a sample of memory (CD45RO+) T cells sorted from blood. These receptors came from a woman aged 18-30 years in good health. Each CDR3 is given without its conserved first and last residue. Clone size, where shown, is once, few, many, or a class for clones that have expanded.

abundance | v_gene | CDR3aa
few | TRBV28 | ASIKQGGGETQY
- | TRBV10-2 | ASNIEGQGSETQY
many | TRBV12-3/TRBV12-4 | ASSYHSYEQY
few | TRBV28 | ASSLLAPKNEQF
few | TRBV28 | ASSFFSDRVSTDTQY
many | TRBV10-3 | AISESTGTGMNEQF
many | TRBV6-2/TRBV6-3 | ASSYSPDGKTKNIQY
few | TRBV15 | ATQRRFNEKLF
- | TRBV6-2/TRBV6-3 | ASSYLAGVQGTQY
few | TRBV5-1 | ASGDQTGKETQY
many | TRBV12-3/TRBV12-4 | ASSLGPNQPQH
many | TRBV5-1 | ASSVGTGTNTEAF
- | TRBV9 | ASSVVDNSPLH
many | TRBV12-3/TRBV12-4 | ASSFPGQYEQY
- | TRBV2 | ASRGYGGQY
many | TRBV11-2 | ASSLLVGVGTGELF
many | TRBV10-3 | AISVGTSDGGELF
few | TRBV6-1 | ASRPRQGLGPGELF
few | TRBV19 | ASSPTGLGETQY
few | TRBV20-1 | SPLSGLAKGELF
few | TRBV4-1 | ASSTDIRLGKNIQY
- | TRBV24-1 | ATSPTGQRETQY
many | TRBV20-1 | SAPDRTSGIADTQY
few | TRBV12-3/TRBV12-4 | ASPPGGWSSNEQF
- | TRBV19 | ASSDDRGHMNTEAF
many | TRBV5-1 | ASSPRPNEKLF
few | TRBV5-6 | ASSFIQGQSYGYT
many | TRBV4-1 | ASSQNRGLEQY
many | TRBV4-2 | ASSQEGSGGAGGDTQY
few | TRBV7-2 | ASSLATDSGAYGYT
many | TRBV5-5 | ASSFGHSNTEAF
- | TRBV5-1 | ASSLAGAFQETQY
once | TRBV6-4 | ASIPSGASGEQY
many | TRBV3-1 | ASSIGARDTEAF
few | TRBV5-1 | ASSDGFYEQY
- | TRBV27 | ASKSRDYGGELF
many | TRBV6-1 | ASTRLSRDHGYT
- | TRBV3-1 | ASSQETVNYGYT
many | TRBV10-3 | AISERTGNTEAF
many | TRBV20-1 | SAQGQESYS
- | TRBV15 | ATSREPTGVETQY
few | TRBV2 | ASSEGSGIIKEQY
many | TRBV20-1 | SALRGASTDTQY
few | TRBV10-3 | AISPLAGEDRTNEQF
- | TRBV4-2 | ASSQDSSGNYNEQF
- | TRBV3-1 | ASSQDVVFFTDTQY
many | TRBV20-1 | SASPVLVLRDYEQY
- | TRBV5-4 | ASSLDARDYNEQF
many | TRBV5-5 | ASSLGWAYDYGYT
few | TRBV13 | ASSSLTSGRIDTQY
many | TRBV15 | ATRQGESEQY